Following are 20 T cell receptor beta chains from one sample sequenced in a study of cytomegalovirus exposure and HLA in healthy donors. PCR involved 60 Vbeta and 13 Jbeta primers. The method was immunoSEQ multiplex PCR; TCRdb's version includes in-frame clones alone and lacks a portion of them. This table has around 130,000 clones, 75% to 85% appearing once. Sequencing used PBMCs. The source is a woman in her thirties or forties in good health and CMV-seronegative.

There are a few counts of this clone. This chain connects TRBV28 to TRBJ1-5; no clear D. CDR1 MDHEN and CDR2 SYDVKM come from the germline V gene. The CDR3 has 14 amino acids. Trimming shortened V by 5 bases and J by 6 bases, and 14 bases separated the two germline ends. The CDR3 DNA is TGTGCCAGCAGTCCCGCGGCGGGAGGTCAGCCCCAGCATTTT. Translated: CASSPAAGGQPQHF.

With regard to this clone: Within the sample, other DNA sequences also encode this same CDR3. The chain uses TRBV7-9 and TRBJ1-2; TRBD1 agrees at 7 bases. The V gene end was trimmed by 6 bases and the J gene end by 4 bases; junction bases not matched to a gene: 2. The germline CDR1 and CDR2 sequences are SEHNR and FQNEAQ (reference sequence). This CDR3 comprises 12 residues. The CDR3 nucleotides are TGTGCCAGCAGTCGGGACAGCTATGGCTACACCTTC. Translation: CASSRDSYGYTF.

This chain uses TRBV11-2 with TRBJ2-7; 9 nucleotides line up with TRBD1. CDR1 and CDR2 (germline): SGHAT, FQNNGV. V lost 10 bases, J lost 1 base, and 8 bases stayed unmatched. The length of the CDR3 is 14 residues. The CDR3 DNA sequence: TGTGCCACCGCACAGGGGGCCACTTCCTACGAGCAGTACTTC. It encodes CATAQGATSYEQYF.

This clone was found a few times. The rearrangement links TRBV7-6 to TRBJ2-1; D gene unclear. CDR3 length: 15 residues. CDR1 and CDR2 from the germline V gene are SGHVS and FNYEAQ. V shed 2 bases and J shed 5 bases, with 13 bases lying between them. CDR3 coding DNA: TGTGCCAGCAGCTTACCTCGCGATAGAAACAATGAGCAGTTCTTC. This sequence encodes CASSLPRDRNNEQFF.

This clone was seen a few times. The chain employs TRBV4-2 and TRBJ2-7; tentative D call: TRBD2 (6 bases). CDR3 length: 14 amino acids. Germline CDR1 is LGHNA and CDR2 is YNFKEQ. Trimming pared 0 bases from V and 2 bases from J, leaving 8 bases between. The CDR3 DNA is TGTGCCAGCAGCCAAGATGGCGGGGCCTACGAGCAGTACTTC. Residues: CASSQDGGAYEQYF.

The chain carries TRBV6-6 and TRBJ1-2; 7 bases map to TRBD1. The CDR3 length is 14 residues. The trim removed 0 bases at V and 8 bases at J, leaving 6 bases unmatched. CDR1 and CDR2 from the germline V gene are MNHNY and SVGAGI (reference sequence). CDR3 sequence: CASSYSPGGLGYTF. CDR3 coding DNA: TGTGCCAGCAGTTACTCGCCAGGGGGGCTGGGCTACACCTTC.

The V gene is TRBV4-1, the J gene TRBJ1-2, with D possibly being TRBD1 (6 bases). Germline lookup yields CDR1 MGHRA and CDR2 YSYEKL. This CDR3 has 18 amino acids. Trimming cost V 2 bases and J 4 bases, with 23 bases left between them. Here the CDR3 DNA reads TGCGCCAGCAGCCAAAGCCCTGGGGCAGGGGATGCTGGCTATGGCTACACCTTC. This encodes CASSQSPGAGDAGYGYTF.

CDR3 nucleotide sequence: TGTGCCAGCGGAGGTACCGCGGGCGAATACACCTTC. Translating it yields CASGGTAGEYTF. The V and J genes are TRBV7-3 and TRBJ1-2; no clear D gene. The CDR3 covers 12 residues. Trimming cost V 8 bases and J 11 bases, with 18 bases left between them. Germline V gene data show CDR1 as SGHTA and CDR2 as FQGTGA.

This rearrangement joins TRBV19 to TRBJ2-5, with TRBD1 identical over 8 bases. J was trimmed by 4 bases and V by 2 bases; bases with no gene match: 3. The germline CDR1 and CDR2 sequences are LNHDA and SQIVND (reference sequence). CDR3 length equals 14 residues. DNA of the CDR3: TGTGCCAGTAGTATATCCGGACAGGGAGAGACCCAGTACTTC. This translates into CASSISGQGETQYF.

The chain links TRBV4-2 to TRBJ1-2; D may be TRBD1 (6 bases). The V gene's germline CDR1 is LGHNA and CDR2 YNFKEQ. The CDR3 contains 16 residues. V shed 4 bases and J shed 6 bases, with 21 bases lying between them. The CDR3 bases are TGTGCCAGCAGCCCGCGGACAGTAGGGGCTAGTAATGGCTACACCTTC. This gives the protein CASSPRTVGASNGYTF.

The chain joins TRBV4-2 to TRBJ2-7; TRBD2 aligns across 7 bases. V gave up 1 base and J gave up 1 base; unmatched junction bases: 7. This CDR3 contains 16 residues. Germline V gene data show CDR1 as LGHNA and CDR2 as YNFKEQ. In DNA form, the CDR3 reads TGTGCCAGCAGCCAAGTAGGGCCTAGCGGTTCCTACGAGCAGTACTTC. Protein sequence: CASSQVGPSGSYEQYF.

The chain is built from TRBV28 and TRBJ2-7; tentative D call: TRBD2 (6 bases). This CDR3 has 16 residues. Trimming pared 5 bases from V and 1 base from J, leaving 18 bases between. The germline gives CDR1 MDHEN, CDR2 SYDVKM. CDR3 DNA sequence: TGTGCCAGCAGTCCTACGGGACTTCCTTTATCCTACGAGCAGTACTTC. Translation: CASSPTGLPLSYEQYF.

The rearrangement links TRBV5-3 to TRBJ2-7, with D uncertain. TRBV5-3 is known as an ORF, though its function is uncertain. V was shortened by 8 bases and J by 6 bases, with 9 bases between the two germline ends. CDR3 size: 10 residues. The CDR3 here is CASFFGEQYF. CDR3 DNA: TGTGCCAGTTTTTTCGGCGAGCAGTACTTC.

J is TRBJ1-1 and V is TRBV4-3, with a tentative D call TRBD1 (6 bases). V was clipped by 2 bases and J by 1 base, with 11 bases between them. Germline-derived CDR1 and CDR2 are LGHNA and YSLEER. The CDR3 runs to 15 residues. The CDR3 loop is CASSQYRASNTEAFF. CDR3 DNA: TGCGCCAGCAGCCAATACAGGGCCTCGAACACTGAAGCTTTCTTT.

This chain joins TRBV5-1 and TRBJ1-2; weak D call: TRBD1 (5 bases). The CDR3 covers 16 residues. CDR1 is SGHRS and CDR2 is YFSETQ in the germline V gene. With 2 bases removed from V and 2 bases from J, the gap between germline ends came to 16 bases. CDR3: CASSFGGLLINYGYTF. The CDR3 nucleotides read TGCGCCAGCAGCTTTGGGGGACTCCTTATAAACTATGGCTACACCTTC.

J is TRBJ1-2 and V is TRBV4-2; D ambiguous. Germline V CDR1 and CDR2: LGHNA, YNFKEQ. Trimming cost V 4 bases and J 5 bases, with 14 bases left between them. The CDR3 contains 14 residues. CDR3 nucleotide sequence: TGTGCCAGCAGCCGTGGGGAGGCGGAGTATGGCTACACCTTC. Its translation is CASSRGEAEYGYTF.

The J gene is TRBJ1-2, the V gene TRBV4-1; weak D call: TRBD1 (6 bases). Germline CDR1 MGHRA, CDR2 YSYEKL. V was cut by 1 base and J by 8 bases, with 11 bases left in between. The length of the CDR3 is 13 residues. This CDR3 is CASSQAGVYGYTF. The CDR3 nucleotides are TGCGCCAGCAGCCAAGCAGGGGTTTACGGCTACACCTTC.

The CDR3 loop reads CASSLGPLAGTYEQYF. DNA for the CDR3: TGTGCCAGCAGCTTAGGGCCCCTAGCGGGAACCTACGAGCAGTACTTC. The V call is TRBV7-2, the J call TRBJ2-7, with 9 bases identical to TRBD2. V was clipped by 1 base and J by 2 bases; unmatched bases: 6. This CDR3 has 16 amino acids. Germline-derived CDR1 and CDR2 are SGHTA and FQGNSA.

This chain uses TRBV10-3 with TRBJ1-5, with TRBD1 matching over 7 bases. CDR3 length: 14 residues. Trimming removed 6 bases from V and 1 base from J; junction bases left unmatched: 3. Germline V gene data show CDR1 as ENHRY and CDR2 as SYGVKD. CDR3 protein: CAISRQGSNQPQHF. The DNA of the CDR3 is TGTGCCATCAGCCGACAGGGAAGCAATCAGCCCCAGCATTTT.

V and J are TRBV19 and TRBJ2-4, with D possibly being TRBD1 (6 bases). The V and J ends lost 3 bases and 5 bases respectively, with 8 bases between them. CDR1 LNHDA and CDR2 SQIVND come from the germline V gene (reference sequence). The CDR3 runs 13 residues. In DNA form, the CDR3 reads TGTGCCAGTAGTATCAACAGGGAAAACATTCAGTACTTC. Protein sequence: CASSINRENIQYF.